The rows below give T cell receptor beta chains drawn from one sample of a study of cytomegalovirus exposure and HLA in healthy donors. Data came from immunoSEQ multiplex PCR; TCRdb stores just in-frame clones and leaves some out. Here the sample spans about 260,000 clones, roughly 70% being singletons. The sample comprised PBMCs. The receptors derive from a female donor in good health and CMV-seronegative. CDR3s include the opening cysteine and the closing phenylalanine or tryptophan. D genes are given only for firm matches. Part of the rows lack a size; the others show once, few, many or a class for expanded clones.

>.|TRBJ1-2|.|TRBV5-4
CASSSPQGDYGYTF
TGTGCCAGCAGCTCGCCACAGGGAGACTATGGCTACACCTTC
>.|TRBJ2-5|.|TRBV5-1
CASSLAVVQETQYF
TGCGCCAGCAGCTTGGCGGTAGTCCAAGAGACCCAGTACTTC
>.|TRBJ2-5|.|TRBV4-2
CASIGGGSVETQYF
TGTGCCAGCATAGGAGGAGGGTCGGTAGAGACCCAGTACTTC
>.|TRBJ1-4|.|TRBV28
CASSYPGGTNEKLFF
TGTGCCAGCAGCTACCCAGGTGGAACTAATGAAAAACTGTTTTTT
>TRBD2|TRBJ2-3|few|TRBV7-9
CASSPQRTGLATDTQYF
TGTGCCAGCAGCCCCCAGCGGACGGGACTAGCGACAGATACGCAGTATTTT
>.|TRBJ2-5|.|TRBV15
CATSRMPGRPETQYF
TGTGCCACCAGCAGAATGCCCGGCAGGCCAGAGACCCAGTACTTC
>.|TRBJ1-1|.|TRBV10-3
CAIRVEVNTEAFF
TGTGCCATCAGGGTGGAGGTGAACACTGAAGCTTTCTTT
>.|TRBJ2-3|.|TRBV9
CASSGGVGDSRTDTQYF
TGTGCCAGCAGCGGAGGGGTCGGGGACTCCCGCACAGATACGCAGTATTTT
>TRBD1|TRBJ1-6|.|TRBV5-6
CASSHRDRRTYNSPLHF
TGTGCCAGCAGCCATCGGGACAGGCGAACCTATAATTCACCCCTCCACTTT
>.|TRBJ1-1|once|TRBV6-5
CASSLRTGNTEAFF
TGTGCCAGCAGTTTACGGACGGGGAACACTGAAGCCTTCTTT
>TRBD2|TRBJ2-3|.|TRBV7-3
CASSFLAGGGTDTQYF
TGTGCCAGCAGCTTCCTAGCGGGAGGGGGCACAGATACGCAGTATTTT
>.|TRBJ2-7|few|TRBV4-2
CASSPGGQSYEQYF
TGTGCCAGCAGTCCCGGGGGACAGTCCTACGAGCAGTACTTC
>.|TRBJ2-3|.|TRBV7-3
CASSEGGSTDTQYF
TGTGCCAGCAGCGAAGGCGGGAGCACAGATACGCAGTATTTT
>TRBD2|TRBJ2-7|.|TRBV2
CASASSSGRAYEQYF
TGTGCCAGCGCCTCTTCTAGCGGGAGAGCCTACGAGCAGTACTTC
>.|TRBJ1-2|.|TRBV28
CASSLSVGGERGYTF
TGTGCCAGCAGCCTTTCTGTTGGAGGGGAGAGGGGCTACACCTTC
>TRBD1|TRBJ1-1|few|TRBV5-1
CASSQTGETEAFF
TGCGCCAGCAGCCAGACAGGGGAAACTGAAGCTTTCTTT
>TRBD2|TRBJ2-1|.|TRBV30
CAWSVPGTSVKQFF
TGTGCCTGGAGTGTCCCCGGGACTAGCGTAAAGCAGTTCTTC
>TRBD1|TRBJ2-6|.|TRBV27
CASSLYGTGGSGANVLTF
TGTGCCAGCAGTTTATATGGGACAGGGGGCTCTGGGGCCAACGTCCTGACTTTC
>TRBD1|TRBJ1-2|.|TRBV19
CASRGQGAGRGIYGYTF
TGTGCCAGTAGAGGACAGGGGGCCGGGAGGGGAATCTATGGCTACACCTTC
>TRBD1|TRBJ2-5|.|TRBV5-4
CASSLSGQGQETQYF
TGTGCCAGCAGCTTGAGTGGACAGGGTCAAGAGACCCAGTACTTC
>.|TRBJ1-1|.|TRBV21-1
CASSKPRSDLATEAFF
TGTGCCAGCAGCAAACCCCGCTCAGACCTAGCCACTGAAGCTTTCTTT
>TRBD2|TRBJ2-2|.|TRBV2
CASSEDRGRGELFF
TGTGCCAGCAGTGAGGACCGCGGGAGGGGGGAGCTGTTTTTT
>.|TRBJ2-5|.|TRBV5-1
CASSPSGGAGETQYF
TGCGCCAGCAGCCCCTCGGGGGGCGCGGGGGAGACCCAGTACTTC